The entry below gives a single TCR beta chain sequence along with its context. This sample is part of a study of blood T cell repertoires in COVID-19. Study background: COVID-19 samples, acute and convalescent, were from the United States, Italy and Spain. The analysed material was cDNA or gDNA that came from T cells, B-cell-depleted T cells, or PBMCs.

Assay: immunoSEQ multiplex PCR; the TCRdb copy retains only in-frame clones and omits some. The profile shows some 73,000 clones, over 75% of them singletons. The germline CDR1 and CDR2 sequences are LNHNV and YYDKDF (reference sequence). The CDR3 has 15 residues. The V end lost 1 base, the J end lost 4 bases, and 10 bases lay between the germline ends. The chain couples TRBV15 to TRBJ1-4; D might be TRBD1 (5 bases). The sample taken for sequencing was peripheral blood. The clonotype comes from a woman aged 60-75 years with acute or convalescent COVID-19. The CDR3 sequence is CATSRVWGVNEKLFF. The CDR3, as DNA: TGTGCCACCAGCAGAGTGTGGGGGGTTAATGAAAAACTGTTTTTT.